This T cell receptor (beta chain) is drawn from a study of blood T cell repertoires in COVID-19. Assay: immunoSEQ multiplex PCR; the TCRdb copy retains only in-frame clones and omits some. Among some 77,000 clones listed, roughly 85% were seen once. Trimming removed 3 bases from V and 8 bases from J, with 8 bases in between. Germline V lookup: CDR1 SGHTA, CDR2 FQGNSA. CDR3 length equals 12 residues. The receptor was isolated from a young man with acute or convalescent COVID-19. This chain uses TRBV7-2 with TRBJ2-1; D is unclear. The material sequenced was peripheral blood. CDR3 nucleotides: TGTGCCAGCAGCTTCGGGTGGGATGAGCAGTTCTTC. It specifies CASSFGWDEQFF.